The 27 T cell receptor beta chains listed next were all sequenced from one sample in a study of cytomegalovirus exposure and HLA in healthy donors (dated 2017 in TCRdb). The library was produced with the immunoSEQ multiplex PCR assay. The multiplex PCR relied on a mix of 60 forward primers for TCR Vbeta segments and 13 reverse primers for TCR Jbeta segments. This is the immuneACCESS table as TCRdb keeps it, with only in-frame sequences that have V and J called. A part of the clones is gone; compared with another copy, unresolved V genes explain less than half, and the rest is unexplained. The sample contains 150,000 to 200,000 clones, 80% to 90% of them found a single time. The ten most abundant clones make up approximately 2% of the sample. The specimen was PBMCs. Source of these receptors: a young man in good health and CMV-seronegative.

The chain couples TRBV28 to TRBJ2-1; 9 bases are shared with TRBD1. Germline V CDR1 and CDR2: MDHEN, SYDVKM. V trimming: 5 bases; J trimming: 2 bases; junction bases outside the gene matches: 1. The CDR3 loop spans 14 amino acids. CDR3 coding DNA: TGTGCCAGCAGTCGGACAGGGGCCTACAATGAGCAGTTCTTC. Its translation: CASSRTGAYNEQFF.

CDR3 region: CASSLTLAGVGNEQFF. Written as DNA, the CDR3 is TGTGCCAGCAGCTTGACCCTAGCGGGAGTCGGGAATGAGCAGTTCTTC. The gene calls are TRBV9 and TRBJ2-1; 10 nucleotides match TRBD2. CDR1 is SGDLS, CDR2 YYNGEE, per germline. After removal of 4 bases from V and 7 bases from J, the junction contained 11 bases not matched to a gene. There are 16 residues in the CDR3.

CDR3 bases: TGTGCCAGCAGCTCCCCCGGGGGACTAGCGGGAAGGACAGATACGCAGTATTTT. Protein: CASSSPGGLAGRTDTQYF. The chain has TRBV7-3 and TRBJ2-3; TRBD2 matches at 13 bases. The CDR3 length is 18 residues. Germline CDR1 and CDR2: SGHTA and FQGTGA. The J segment lost 3 bases and the V segment lost 4 bases, leaving 10 bases of the junction unmatched.

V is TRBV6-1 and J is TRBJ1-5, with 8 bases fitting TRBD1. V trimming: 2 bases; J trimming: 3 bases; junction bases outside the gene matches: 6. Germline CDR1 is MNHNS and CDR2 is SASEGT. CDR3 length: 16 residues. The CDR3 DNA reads TGTGCCAGCAGTGAATATTTGACAGGGGTCAATCAGCCCCAGCATTTT. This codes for CASSEYLTGVNQPQHF.

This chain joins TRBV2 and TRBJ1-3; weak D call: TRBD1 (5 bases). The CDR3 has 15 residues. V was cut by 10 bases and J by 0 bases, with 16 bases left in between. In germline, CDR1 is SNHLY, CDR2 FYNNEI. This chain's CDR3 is CATSGTGSSGNTIYF. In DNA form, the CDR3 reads TGTGCCACCTCCGGGACTGGAAGCTCTGGAAACACCATATATTTT.

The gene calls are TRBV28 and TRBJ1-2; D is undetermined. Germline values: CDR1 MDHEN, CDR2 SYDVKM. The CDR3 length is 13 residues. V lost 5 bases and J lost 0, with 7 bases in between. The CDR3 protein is CASSPQANYGYTF. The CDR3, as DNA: TGTGCCAGCAGTCCTCAGGCTAACTATGGCTACACCTTC.

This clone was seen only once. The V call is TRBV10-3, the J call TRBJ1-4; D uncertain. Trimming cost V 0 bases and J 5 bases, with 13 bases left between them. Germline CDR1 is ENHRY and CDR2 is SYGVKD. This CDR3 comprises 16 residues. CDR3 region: CAISESTAGINEKLFF. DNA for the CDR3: TGTGCCATCAGTGAGTCCACGGCAGGCATAAATGAAAAACTGTTTTTT.

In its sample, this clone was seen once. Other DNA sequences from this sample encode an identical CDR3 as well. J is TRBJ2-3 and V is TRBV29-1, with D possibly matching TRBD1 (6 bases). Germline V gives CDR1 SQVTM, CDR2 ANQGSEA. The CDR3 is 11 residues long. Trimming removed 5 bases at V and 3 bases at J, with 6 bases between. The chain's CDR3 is CSVRGTDTQYF. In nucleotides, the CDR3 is TGCAGCGTTAGGGGGACAGATACGCAGTATTTT.

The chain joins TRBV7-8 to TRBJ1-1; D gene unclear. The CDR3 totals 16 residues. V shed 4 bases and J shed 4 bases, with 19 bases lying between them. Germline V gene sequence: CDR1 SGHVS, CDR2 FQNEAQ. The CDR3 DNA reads TGTGCCAGCAGCTCGAAAGGAGGGCTCGTAGTCACTGAAGCTTTCTTT. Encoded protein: CASSSKGGLVVTEAFF.

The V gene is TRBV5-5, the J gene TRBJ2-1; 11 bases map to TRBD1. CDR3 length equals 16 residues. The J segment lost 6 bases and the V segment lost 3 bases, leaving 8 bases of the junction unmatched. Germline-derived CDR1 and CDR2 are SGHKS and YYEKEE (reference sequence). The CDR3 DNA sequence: TGTGCCAGCAGCTCAGCTCCGGGACAGGGGGGCAATGAGCAGTTCTTC. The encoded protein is CASSSAPGQGGNEQFF.

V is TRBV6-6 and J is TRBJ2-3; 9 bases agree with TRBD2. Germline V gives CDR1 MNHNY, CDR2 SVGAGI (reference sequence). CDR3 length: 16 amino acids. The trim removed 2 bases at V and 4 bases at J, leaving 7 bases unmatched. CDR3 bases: TGTGCCAGCAGTTACGGGGCGGGAGGGCGCTCAGATACGCAGTATTTT. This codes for CASSYGAGGRSDTQYF.

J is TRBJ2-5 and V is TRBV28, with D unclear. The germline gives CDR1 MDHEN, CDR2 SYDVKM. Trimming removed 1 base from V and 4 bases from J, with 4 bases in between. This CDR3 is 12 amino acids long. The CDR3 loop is CASSLFRETQYF. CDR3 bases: TGTGCCAGCAGTTTATTCCGAGAGACCCAGTACTTC.

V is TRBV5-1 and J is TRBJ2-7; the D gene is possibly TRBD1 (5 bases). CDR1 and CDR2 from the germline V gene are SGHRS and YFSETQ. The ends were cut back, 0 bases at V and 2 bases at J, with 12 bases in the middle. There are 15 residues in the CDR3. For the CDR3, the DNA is TGCGCCAGCAGCTTGGACCCAGGGAAGACCTACGAGCAGTACTTC. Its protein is CASSLDPGKTYEQYF.

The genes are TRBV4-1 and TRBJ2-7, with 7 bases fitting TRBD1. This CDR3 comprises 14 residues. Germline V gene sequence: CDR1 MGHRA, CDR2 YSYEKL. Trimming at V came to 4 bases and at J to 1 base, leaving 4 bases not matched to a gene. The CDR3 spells CASSLTGKSYEQYF. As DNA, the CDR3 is TGCGCCAGCAGCCTGACAGGGAAGTCCTACGAGCAGTACTTC.

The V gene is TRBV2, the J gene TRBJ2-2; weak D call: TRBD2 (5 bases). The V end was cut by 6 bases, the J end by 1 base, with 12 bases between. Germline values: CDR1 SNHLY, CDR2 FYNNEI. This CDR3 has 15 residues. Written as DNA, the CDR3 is TGTGCCAGCAGGGCCCGGGATCTGAACACCGGGGAGCTGTTTTTT. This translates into CASRARDLNTGELFF.

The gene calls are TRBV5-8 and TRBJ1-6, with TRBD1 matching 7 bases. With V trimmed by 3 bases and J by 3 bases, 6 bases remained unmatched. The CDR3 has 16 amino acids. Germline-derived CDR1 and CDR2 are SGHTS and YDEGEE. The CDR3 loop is CASSSTRQGYNSPLHF. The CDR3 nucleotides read TGTGCCAGCAGCTCCACCCGACAGGGCTATAATTCACCCCTCCACTTT.

Here the CDR3 reads CASSDETIANTGELFF. The DNA of the CDR3 is TGTGCCAGCAGTGACGAGACAATTGCGAACACCGGGGAGCTGTTTTTT. The gene calls are TRBV2 and TRBJ2-2, with D uncertain. V was trimmed by 3 bases and J by 0 bases, leaving 11 bases between them. The length of the CDR3 is 16 residues. Germline CDR1 is SNHLY and CDR2 is FYNNEI. Looking up the rest from reference TRBV2 and TRBJ2-2 gives the full variable domain: EPEVTQTPSHQVTQMGQEVILRCVPISNHLYFYWYRQILGQKVEFLVSFYNNEISEKSEIFDDQFSVERPDGSNFTLKIRSTKLEDSAMYFCASSDETIANTGELFFGEGSRLTVL.

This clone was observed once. This CDR3 reads CASSLGGRASDTQYF. In DNA form, the CDR3 reads TGTGCCAGCAGCCTTGGAGGGCGTGCCTCAGATACGCAGTATTTT. The rearrangement links TRBV11-3 to TRBJ2-3; possibly TRBD2 for D (6 bases). The germline gives CDR1 SGHNT, CDR2 YENEEA. The V end lost 5 bases, the J end lost 4 bases, and 16 bases lay between the germline ends. This CDR3 is built from 15 residues.

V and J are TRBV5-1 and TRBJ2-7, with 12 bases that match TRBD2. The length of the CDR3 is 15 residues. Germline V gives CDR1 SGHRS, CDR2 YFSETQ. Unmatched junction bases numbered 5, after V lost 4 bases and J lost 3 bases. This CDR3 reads CASSGRLAGDYEQYF. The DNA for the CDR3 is TGCGCCAGCAGCGGGAGACTAGCGGGGGACTACGAGCAGTACTTC.

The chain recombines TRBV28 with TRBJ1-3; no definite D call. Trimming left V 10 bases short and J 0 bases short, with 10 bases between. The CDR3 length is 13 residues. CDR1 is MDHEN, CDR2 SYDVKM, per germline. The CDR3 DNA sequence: TGTGCCACCGGGAGGAGCTCTGGAAACACCATATATTTT. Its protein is CATGRSSGNTIYF.

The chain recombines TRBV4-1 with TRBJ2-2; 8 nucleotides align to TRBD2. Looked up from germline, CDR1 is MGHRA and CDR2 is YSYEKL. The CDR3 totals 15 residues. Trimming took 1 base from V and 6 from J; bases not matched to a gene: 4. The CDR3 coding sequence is TGCGCCAGCAGCCAAGCGGGGGGGCAGGCCGGGGAGCTGTTTTTT. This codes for CASSQAGGQAGELFF.

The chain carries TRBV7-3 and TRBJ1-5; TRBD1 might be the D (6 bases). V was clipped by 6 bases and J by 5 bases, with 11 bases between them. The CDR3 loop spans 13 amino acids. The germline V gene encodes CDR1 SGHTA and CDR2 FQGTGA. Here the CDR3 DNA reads TGTGCCAGCAGGTCACAGGGCGATCAGCCCCAGCATTTT. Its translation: CASRSQGDQPQHF.

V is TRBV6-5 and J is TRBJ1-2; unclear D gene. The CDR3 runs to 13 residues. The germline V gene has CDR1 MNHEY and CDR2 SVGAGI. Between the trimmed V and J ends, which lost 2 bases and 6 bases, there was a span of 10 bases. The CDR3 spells CASSYGLRDGYTF. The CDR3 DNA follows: TGTGCCAGCAGTTACGGGCTGAGGGATGGCTACACCTTC.

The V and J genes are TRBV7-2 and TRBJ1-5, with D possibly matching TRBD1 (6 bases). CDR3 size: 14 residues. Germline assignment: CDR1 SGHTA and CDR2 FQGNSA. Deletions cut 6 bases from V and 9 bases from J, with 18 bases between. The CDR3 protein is CASRVGRGGGPQHF. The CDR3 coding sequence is TGTGCCAGCAGAGTAGGCAGGGGCGGGGGGCCCCAGCATTTT.

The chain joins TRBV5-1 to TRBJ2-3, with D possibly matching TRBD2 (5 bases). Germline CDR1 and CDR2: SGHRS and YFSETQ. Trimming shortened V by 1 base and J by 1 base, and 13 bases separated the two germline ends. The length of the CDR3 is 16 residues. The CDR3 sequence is CASSLSGGPRTDTQYF. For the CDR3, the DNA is TGCGCCAGCAGCTTGAGCGGTGGGCCCCGCACAGATACGCAGTATTTT.

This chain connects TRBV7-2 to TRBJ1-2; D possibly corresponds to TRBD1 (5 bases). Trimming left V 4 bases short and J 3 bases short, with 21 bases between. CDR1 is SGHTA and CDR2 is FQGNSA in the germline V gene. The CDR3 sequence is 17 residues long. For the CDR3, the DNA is TGTGCCAGCAGCTCCAGGGCGGAAGGGAGGGTGGACTATGGCTACACCTTC. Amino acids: CASSSRAEGRVDYGYTF.

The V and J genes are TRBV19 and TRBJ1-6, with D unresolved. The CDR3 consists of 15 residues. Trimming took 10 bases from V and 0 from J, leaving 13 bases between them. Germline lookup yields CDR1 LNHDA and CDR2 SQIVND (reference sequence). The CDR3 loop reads CATSLGSSYNSPLHF. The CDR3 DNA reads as TGTGCCACCTCCCTTGGGAGCTCCTATAATTCACCCCTCCACTTT. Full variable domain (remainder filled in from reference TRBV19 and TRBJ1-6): DGGITQSPKYLFRKEGQNVTLSCEQNLNHDAMYWYRQDPGQGLRLIYYSQIVNDFQKGDIAEGYSVSREKKESFPLTVTSAQKNPTAFYLCATSLGSSYNSPLHFGNGTRLTVT.